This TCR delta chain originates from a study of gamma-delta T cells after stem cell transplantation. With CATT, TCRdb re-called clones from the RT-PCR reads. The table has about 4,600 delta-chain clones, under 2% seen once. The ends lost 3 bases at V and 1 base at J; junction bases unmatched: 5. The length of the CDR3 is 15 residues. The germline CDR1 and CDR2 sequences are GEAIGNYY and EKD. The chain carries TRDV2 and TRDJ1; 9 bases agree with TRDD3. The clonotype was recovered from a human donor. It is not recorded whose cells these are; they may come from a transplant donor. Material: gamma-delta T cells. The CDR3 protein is CACDPLGDSTDKLIF. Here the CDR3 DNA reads TGTGCCTGTGACCCGCTGGGGGATTCCACCGATAAACTCATCTTT.